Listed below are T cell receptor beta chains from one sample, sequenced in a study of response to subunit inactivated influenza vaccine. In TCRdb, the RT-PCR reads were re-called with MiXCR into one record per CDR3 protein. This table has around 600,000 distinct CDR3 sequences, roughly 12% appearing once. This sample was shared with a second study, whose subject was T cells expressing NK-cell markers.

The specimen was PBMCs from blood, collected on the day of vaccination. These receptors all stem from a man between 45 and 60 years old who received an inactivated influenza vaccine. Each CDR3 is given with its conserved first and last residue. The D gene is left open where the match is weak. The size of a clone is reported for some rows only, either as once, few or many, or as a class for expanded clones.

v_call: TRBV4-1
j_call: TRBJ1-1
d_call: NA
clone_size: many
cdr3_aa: CASSQHFTRNTEAFF
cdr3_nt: TGCGCCAGCAGCCAACACTTTACAAGGAACACTGAAGCTTTCTTT

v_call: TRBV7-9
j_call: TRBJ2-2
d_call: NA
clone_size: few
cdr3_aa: CASSYAGTENTGELFF
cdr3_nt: TGTGCCAGCAGCTACGCCGGGACGGAGAACACCGGGGAGCTGTTTTTT

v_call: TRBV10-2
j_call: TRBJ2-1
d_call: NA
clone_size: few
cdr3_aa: CASSVSPPKYNEQFF
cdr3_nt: TGCGCCAGCAGTGTATCTCCCCCAAAGTACAATGAGCAGTTCTTC

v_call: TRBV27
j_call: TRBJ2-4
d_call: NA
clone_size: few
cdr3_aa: CASLWTPEARLAKNIQYF
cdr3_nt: TGTGCCAGCCTCTGGACTCCCGAGGCCCGTCTAGCCAAAAACATTCAGTACTTC

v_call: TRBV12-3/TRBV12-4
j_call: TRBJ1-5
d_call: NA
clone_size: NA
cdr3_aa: CASRGQGSSNQPQHF
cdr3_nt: TGTGCCAGCAGGGGTCAGGGGAGCAGCAATCAGCCCCAGCATTTT

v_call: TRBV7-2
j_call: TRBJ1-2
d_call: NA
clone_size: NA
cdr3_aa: CASSPGAHGYTF
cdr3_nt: TGTGCCAGCAGCCCCGGGGCGCATGGCTACACCTTC

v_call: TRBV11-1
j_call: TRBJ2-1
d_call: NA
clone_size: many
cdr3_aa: CASSLSVGNPYNEQFF
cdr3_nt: TGTGCCAGCAGCTTGAGTGTAGGGAACCCCTACAATGAGCAGTTCTTC

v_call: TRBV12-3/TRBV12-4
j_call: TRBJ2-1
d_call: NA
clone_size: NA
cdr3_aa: CASSSIPGQKNEQFF
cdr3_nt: TGTGCCAGCAGTTCAATCCCCGGACAGAAAAATGAGCAGTTCTTC

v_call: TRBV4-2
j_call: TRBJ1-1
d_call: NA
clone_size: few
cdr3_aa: CASSQDSPGMNTEAFF
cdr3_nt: TGTGCCAGCAGCCAAGATTCGCCGGGGATGAACACTGAAGCTTTCTTT

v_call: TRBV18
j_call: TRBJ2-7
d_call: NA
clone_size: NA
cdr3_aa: CASSPQGDYEQYF
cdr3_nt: TGTGCCAGCTCACCCCAGGGAGACTACGAGCAGTACTTC

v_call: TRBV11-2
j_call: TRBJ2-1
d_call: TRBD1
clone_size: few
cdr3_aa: CASSLAGQGVDEQFF
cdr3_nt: TGTGCCAGCAGCTTAGCGGGACAGGGTGTTGATGAGCAGTTCTTC

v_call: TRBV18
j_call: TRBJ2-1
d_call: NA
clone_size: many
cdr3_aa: CASSPNTGVDEQFF
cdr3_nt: TGTGCCAGCTCACCAAACACGGGGGTGGACGAGCAGTTCTTC

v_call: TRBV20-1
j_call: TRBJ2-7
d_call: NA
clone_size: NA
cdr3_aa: CSARDDTYEQYF
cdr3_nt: TGCAGTGCTAGAGATGACACCTACGAGCAGTACTTC

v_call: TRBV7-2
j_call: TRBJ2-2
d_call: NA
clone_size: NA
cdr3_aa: CASSSTVGSGELFF
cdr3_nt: TGTGCCAGCAGCTCAACGGTTGGATCGGGGGAGCTGTTTTTT

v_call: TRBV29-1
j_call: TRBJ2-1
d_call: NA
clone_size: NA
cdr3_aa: CSVDNSYNEHFF
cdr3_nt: TGCAGCGTTGACAACAGCTACAATGAGCACTTCTTC

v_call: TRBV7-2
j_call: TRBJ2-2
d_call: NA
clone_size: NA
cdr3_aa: CASSLAARGALVRGELFF
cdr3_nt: TGTGCCAGCAGCTTGGCTGCGAGGGGCGCTTTGGTTCGCGGGGAGCTGTTTTTT

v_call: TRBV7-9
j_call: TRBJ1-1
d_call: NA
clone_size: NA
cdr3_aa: CASSLAPLGGNTEAFF
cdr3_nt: TGTGCCAGCAGCTTAGCCCCCCTGGGGGGAAACACTGAAGCTTTCTTT

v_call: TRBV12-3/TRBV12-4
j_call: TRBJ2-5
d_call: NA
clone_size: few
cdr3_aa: CASSPSAPQETQYF
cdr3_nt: TGTGCCAGCAGTCCCTCCGCACCTCAAGAGACCCAGTACTTC

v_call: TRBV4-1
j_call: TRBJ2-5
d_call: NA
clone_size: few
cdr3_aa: CASSQGRSGETQYF
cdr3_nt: TGCGCCAGCAGCCAAGGACGAAGTGGAGAGACCCAGTACTTC

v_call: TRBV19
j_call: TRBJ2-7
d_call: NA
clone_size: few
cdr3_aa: CASSMGYDYEQYF
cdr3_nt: TGTGCCAGTAGTATGGGCTACGACTACGAGCAGTACTTC

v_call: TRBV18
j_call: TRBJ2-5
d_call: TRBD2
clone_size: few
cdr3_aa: CASSPPTSVETQYF
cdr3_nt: TGTGCCAGCTCACCACCAACTAGCGTTGAGACCCAGTACTTC

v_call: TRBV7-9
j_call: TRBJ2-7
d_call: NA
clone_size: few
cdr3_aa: CASSGARSPYEQYF
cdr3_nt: TGTGCCAGCAGCGGAGCCCGGAGTCCCTACGAGCAGTACTTC

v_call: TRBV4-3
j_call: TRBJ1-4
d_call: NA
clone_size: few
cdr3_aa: CASSQTGVGRLFF
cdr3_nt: TGCGCCAGCAGCCAAACCGGGGTCGGGAGACTGTTTTTT

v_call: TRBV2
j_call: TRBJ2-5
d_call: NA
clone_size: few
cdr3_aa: CASIGPQETQYF
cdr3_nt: TGTGCCAGCATTGGGCCCCAAGAGACCCAGTACTTC

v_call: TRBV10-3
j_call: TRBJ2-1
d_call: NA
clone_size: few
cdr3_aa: CAISESSAGGAYNEQFF
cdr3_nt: TGTGCCATCAGTGAGTCGAGTGCTGGGGGCGCCTACAATGAGCAGTTCTTC

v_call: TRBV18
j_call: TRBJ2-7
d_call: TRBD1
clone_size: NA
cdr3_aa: CASSPRTGLDEQYF
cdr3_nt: TGTGCCAGCTCACCCAGGACAGGGCTCGACGAGCAGTACTTC

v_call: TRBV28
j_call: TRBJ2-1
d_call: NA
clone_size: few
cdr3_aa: CATQGGINEQFF
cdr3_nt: TGTGCCACCCAGGGGGGAATCAATGAGCAGTTCTTC

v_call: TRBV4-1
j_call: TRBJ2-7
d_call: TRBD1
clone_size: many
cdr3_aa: CASSRRDRGYEQYF
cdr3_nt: TGCGCCAGCAGCAGAAGGGACAGGGGCTACGAGCAGTACTTC

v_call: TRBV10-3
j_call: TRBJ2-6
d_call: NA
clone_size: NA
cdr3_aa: CAIRKDSGANVLTF
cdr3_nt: TGTGCCATCAGGAAGGACTCTGGGGCCAACGTCCTGACTTTC

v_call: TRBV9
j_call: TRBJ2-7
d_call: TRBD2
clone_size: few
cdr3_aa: CASSDRTSGGSYEQYF
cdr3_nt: TGTGCCAGCAGCGACCGGACTAGCGGGGGCTCCTACGAGCAGTACTTC

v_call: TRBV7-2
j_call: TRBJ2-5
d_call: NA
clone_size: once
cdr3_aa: CASTPYGVAGDQETQYF
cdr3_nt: TGTGCCAGCACCCCATATGGGGTGGCAGGGGACCAAGAGACCCAGTACTTC

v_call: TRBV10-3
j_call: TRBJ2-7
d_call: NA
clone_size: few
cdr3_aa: CAIAGGSLSYEQYF
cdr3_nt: TGTGCCATCGCCGGAGGATCCCTCTCCTACGAGCAGTACTTC

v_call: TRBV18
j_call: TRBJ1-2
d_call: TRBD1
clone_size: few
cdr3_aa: CASSPDRGNYGYTF
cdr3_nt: TGTGCCAGCTCACCGGACAGGGGGAATTATGGCTACACCTTC

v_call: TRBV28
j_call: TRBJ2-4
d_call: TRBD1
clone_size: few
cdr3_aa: CASSFPGQGGPKNIQYF
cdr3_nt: TGTGCCAGCAGTTTCCCTGGACAGGGGGGTCCCAAAAACATTCAGTACTTC

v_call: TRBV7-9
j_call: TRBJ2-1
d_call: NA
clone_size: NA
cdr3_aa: CASSLVGGGARYNEQFF
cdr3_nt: TGTGCCAGCAGCTTAGTTGGAGGGGGTGCTCGCTACAATGAGCAGTTCTTC

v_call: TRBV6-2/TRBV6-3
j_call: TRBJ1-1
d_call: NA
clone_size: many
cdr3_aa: CASSVGTFSTEAFF
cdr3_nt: TGTGCCAGCAGCGTCGGAACATTTAGCACTGAAGCTTTCTTT

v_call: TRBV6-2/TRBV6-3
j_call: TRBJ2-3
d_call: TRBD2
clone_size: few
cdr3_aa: CAIGTSGPSTDTQYF
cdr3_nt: TGTGCCATCGGGACTAGCGGACCTAGCACAGATACGCAGTATTTT

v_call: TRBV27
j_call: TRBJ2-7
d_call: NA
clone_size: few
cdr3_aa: CASRGGTVVYEQYF
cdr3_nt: TGTGCCAGCAGAGGGGGGACGGTTGTTTACGAGCAGTACTTC

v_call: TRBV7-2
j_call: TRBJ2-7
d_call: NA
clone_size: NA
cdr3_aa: CASSLLTYEQYF
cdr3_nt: TGTGCCAGCAGCTTACTAACCTACGAGCAGTACTTC

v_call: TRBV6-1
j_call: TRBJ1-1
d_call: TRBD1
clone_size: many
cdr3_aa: CASSAPTGAAEAFF
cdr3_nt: TGTGCCAGCAGTGCGCCTACAGGGGCCGCTGAAGCTTTCTTT

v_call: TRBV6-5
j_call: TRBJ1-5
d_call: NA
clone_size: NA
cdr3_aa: CASSYSSPRGSNQPQHF
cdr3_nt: TGTGCCAGCAGTTACTCGTCCCCCAGGGGAAGCAATCAGCCCCAGCATTTT

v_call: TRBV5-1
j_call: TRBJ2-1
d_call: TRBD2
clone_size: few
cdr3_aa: CASSSSGLAGSYNEQFF
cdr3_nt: TGCGCCAGCAGCTCCTCGGGACTAGCGGGTTCCTACAATGAGCAGTTCTTC

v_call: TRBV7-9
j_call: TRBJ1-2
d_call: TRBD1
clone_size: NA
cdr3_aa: CASSLGQGAIGYTF
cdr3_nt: TGTGCCAGCAGCTTGGGGCAGGGGGCGATTGGCTACACCTTC

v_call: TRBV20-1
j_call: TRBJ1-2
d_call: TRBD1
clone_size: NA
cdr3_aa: CSANRDSHGYGYTF
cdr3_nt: TGCAGTGCTAACCGGGACAGCCATGGGTATGGCTACACCTTC

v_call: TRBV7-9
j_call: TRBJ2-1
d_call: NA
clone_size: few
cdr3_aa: CASNPQESGYNEQFF
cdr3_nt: TGTGCCAGCAACCCCCAGGAGTCGGGGTACAATGAGCAGTTCTTC

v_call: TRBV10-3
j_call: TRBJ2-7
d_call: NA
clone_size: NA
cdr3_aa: CAISEPGGNEQYF
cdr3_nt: TGTGCCATCAGTGAGCCAGGGGGGAACGAGCAGTACTTC

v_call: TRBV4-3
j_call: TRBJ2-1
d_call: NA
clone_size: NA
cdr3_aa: CASSQTPLRQVYNEQFF
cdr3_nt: TGCGCCAGCAGCCAAACCCCTTTGCGGCAGGTGTACAATGAGCAGTTCTTC

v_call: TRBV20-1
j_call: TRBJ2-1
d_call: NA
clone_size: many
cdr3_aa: CSARDRREGGNEQFF
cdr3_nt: TGCAGTGCTAGAGATCGAAGGGAAGGTGGCAATGAGCAGTTCTTC